Each of the 23 T cell receptor beta chains below was sequenced from the same sample in a study of T cells after yellow fever vaccination. TCRdb recomputed calls from the 5' RACE reads with MiXCR, one row per CDR3 protein. The repertoire includes tens of thousands of distinct CDR3 sequences, roughly a tenth of them detected once, and 12% sits in the top ten. This specimen was PBMCs, either bulk or a sorted T-cell subset (CD4+, CD8+, memory, or dextramer-sorted; not recorded which), taken less than 18 days after the first yellow fever vaccination. These receptors all come from a man between 18 and 29 years old who received the YFV17D yellow fever vaccine.

To note about this clonotype: This may stem from a read error, because a much larger clone lies one nucleotide away. V and J are TRBV20-1 and TRBJ1-2; D gene uncertain. CDR3 length: 11 amino acids. The V end was cut by 6 bases, the J end by 5 bases, with 10 bases between. Germline CDR1 and CDR2: DFQATT and SNEGSKA (reference sequence). In DNA form, the CDR3 reads TGCAGTGCCGGAGACAAATATGGCTACACCTTC. Its protein product is CSAGDKYGYTF.

This clonotype was seen many times. The chain combines TRBV28 with TRBJ2-7, with D perhaps matching TRBD1 (6 bases). CDR1 and CDR2 from the germline V gene are MDHEN and SYDVKM. Trimming stripped 2 bases from V and 3 bases from J, with 17 bases between. The CDR3 length is 16 residues. CDR3: CASSLGGLGSHYEQYF. CDR3 in DNA: TGTGCCAGCAGTTTAGGGGGCCTGGGATCGCACTACGAGCAGTACTTC. Drawing the rest from reference TRBV28 and TRBJ2-7, the complete variable domain is DVKVTQSSRYLVKRTGEKVFLECVQDMDHENMFWYRQDPGLGLRLIYFSYDVKMKEKGDIPEGYSVSREKKERFSLILESASTNQTSMYLCASSLGGLGSHYEQYFGPGTRLTVT.

At least ten counts were recorded for this clonotype. This sequence joins TRBV12-3 or TRBV12-4 and TRBJ1-1; 7 nucleotides align to TRBD1. This CDR3 is 15 amino acids long. The V segment lost 3 bases and the J segment 5 bases; nucleotides outside the gene matches: 9. The CDR3 nucleotides read TGTGCCAGCAGTTTTACGACAGGGCCATGGACTGAAGCTTTCTTT. Translation: CASSFTTGPWTEAFF.

This clonotype was recorded many times. J is TRBJ1-1 and V is TRBV6-5, with D hard to call. From germline, CDR1 is MNHEY and CDR2 SVGAGI. The V gene lost 0 bases and the J gene lost 5 bases, with 7 bases spanning the gap. This CDR3 comprises 13 residues. Here the CDR3 DNA reads TGTGCCAGCAGTTACTCGGCTGGGACTGAAGCTTTCTTT. The encoded protein is CASSYSAGTEAFF.

This clonotype has ten or more counts. This chain joins TRBV18 and TRBJ2-2; the D is unclear. The CDR3 covers 13 residues. The V gene's germline CDR1 is KGHSH and CDR2 LQKENI. V gave up 2 bases and J gave up 3 bases, with 4 bases separating them. This CDR3 is CASSPGYTGELFF. CDR3 coding DNA: TGTGCCAGCTCACCAGGGTACACCGGGGAGCTGTTTTTT.

This clonotype was observed at least ten times. The chain employs TRBV5-4 and TRBJ1-4, with a tentative D call TRBD1 (5 bases). The ends were cut back, 3 bases at V and 5 bases at J, with 14 bases in the middle. The CDR3 runs 15 residues. Germline V gene data show CDR1 as SGHNT and CDR2 as YYREEE (reference sequence). The CDR3 bases are TGTGCCAGCAGCTCCCGGAGTAGGGGAAATGAAAAACTGTTTTTT. Translating gives CASSSRSRGNEKLFF.

This clonotype was found many times. The chain carries TRBV12-3 or TRBV12-4 and TRBJ2-2; 7 bases are a match to TRBD1. J gave up 2 bases and V 6 bases, and 6 bases lay outside the gene matches. There are 15 residues in the CDR3. The CDR3 loop reads CASRYGTVNTGELFF. The CDR3 DNA reads TGTGCCAGCAGATACGGGACAGTCAACACCGGGGAGCTGTTTTTT.

Within the sample, this clonotype is medium-sized. This chain connects TRBV5-1 to TRBJ2-1, with 11 bases that match TRBD2. V was pared by 5 bases and J by 6 bases, with 7 bases of the junction left unmatched. CDR1 is SGHRS, CDR2 YFSETQ, per germline. The CDR3 is 15 amino acids. The CDR3 DNA sequence: TGCGCCAGCAGGGACGGGACTAGCGGCCTCAATGAGCAGTTCTTC. Its protein product is CASRDGTSGLNEQFF.

As for this clonotype: This sequence may be a read error, since a much larger clone differs from it by one base. This chain links TRBV20-1 with TRBJ1-5, with a weak D call TRBD1 (6 bases). Germline loops: CDR1 DFQATT, CDR2 SNEGSKA (reference sequence). The CDR3 is 15 residues long. The ends were cut back, 3 bases at V and 0 bases at J, with 12 bases in the middle. DNA for the CDR3: TGCAGTGCTAGTGGACAGCCCAATAGCAATCAGCCCCAGCATTTT. Translating gives CSASGQPNSNQPQHF.

This clonotype was observed at least ten times. The CDR3 coding sequence is TGTGCCAGCAGACCGACTAGCGGTAGCACAGATACGCAGTATTTT. Protein: CASRPTSGSTDTQYF. This chain connects TRBV11-2 to TRBJ2-3; 9 positions match TRBD2. In germline, CDR1 is SGHAT, CDR2 FQNNGV. The CDR3 spans 15 residues. Trimming at V came to 6 bases and at J to 0 bases, leaving 4 bases not matched to a gene.

This clonotype was seen ten or more times. This chain uses TRBV20-1 with TRBJ2-3, with D possibly matching TRBD2 (5 bases). The ends were cut back, 2 bases at V and 5 bases at J, with 8 bases in the middle. CDR1 is DFQATT, CDR2 SNEGSKA, per germline (reference sequence). The CDR3 covers 12 residues. The CDR3 DNA is TGCAGTGCTAGACCCGGGGTAGATACGCAGTATTTT. Protein: CSARPGVDTQYF.

This clonotype was counted at least ten times. The chain has TRBV7-2 and TRBJ2-1, with TRBD2 as a possible D gene (7 bases). V lost 5 bases, J lost 4 bases, and 15 bases lay in between. Germline V gives CDR1 SGHTA, CDR2 FQGNSA. The CDR3 loop spans 15 amino acids. As DNA, the CDR3 is TGTGCCAGCAGCCAAAGGGGGGGAAGATACAATGAGCAGTTCTTC. Amino acids: CASSQRGGRYNEQFF.

The chain joins TRBV11-2 to TRBJ2-3; perhaps TRBD2 as D (7 bases). The CDR3 is 18 amino acids. V shed 4 bases and J shed 4 bases, with 24 bases lying between them. Per the germline V gene, CDR1 is SGHAT and CDR2 is FQNNGV. The CDR3 nucleotides read TGTGCCAGCAGCTCGCCTCTCCTGGGGGGGGCAGTCGCAGATACGCAGTATTTT. Translation gives CASSSPLLGGAVADTQYF.

This clonotype has a count of ten or more. This sequence joins TRBV24-1 and TRBJ2-3; D perhaps matches TRBD1 (7 bases). Trimming shortened V by 2 bases and J by 8 bases, and 10 bases separated the two germline ends. Looked up from germline, CDR1 is KGHDR and CDR2 is SFDVKD. The CDR3 contains 13 residues. The CDR3 sequence: CATSDWRDSTQYF. The DNA for the CDR3 is TGTGCCACCAGTGATTGGAGGGACAGTACGCAGTATTTT.

In this sample, this clonotype turned up many times. The CDR3: CASSLQGQGLFGTNEKLFF. The CDR3 DNA sequence: TGTGCCAGCAGCTTGCAAGGACAGGGGCTCTTCGGCACTAATGAAAAACTGTTTTTT. The gene calls are TRBV5-6 and TRBJ1-4, with 9 bases aligning to TRBD1. The ends lost 1 base at V and 2 bases at J; junction bases unmatched: 12. Germline V gene lookup returns CDR1 SGHDT and CDR2 YYEEEE. The CDR3 extends over 19 amino acids.

Many counts were recorded for this clonotype. For the CDR3, the DNA is TGTGCCAGCAGGTCAACGACCGGGACAGTAAAGAGCTCCTACAATGAGCAGTTCTTC. Protein: CASRSTTGTVKSSYNEQFF. The J gene is TRBJ2-1, the V gene TRBV4-2; TRBD1 matches at 7 bases. The CDR3 length is 19 residues. After removal of 6 bases from V and 0 bases from J, the junction contained 17 bases not matched to a gene. Germline lookup yields CDR1 LGHNA and CDR2 YNFKEQ.

In its sample, this clonotype was seen many times. The rearrangement links TRBV5-1 to TRBJ2-1; D may be TRBD2 (5 bases). The germline V and J ends were trimmed by 3 bases and 6 bases, with 16 bases remaining between them. The CDR3 runs 15 residues. The germline CDR1 and CDR2 sequences are SGHRS and YFSETQ. CDR3 nucleotides: TGCGCCAGCAGCTCAGATACCGGGGTGATCAATGAGCAGTTCTTC. Its translation: CASSSDTGVINEQFF.

This clonotype was counted many times. This CDR3 reads CAWSVQGMNTEAFF. CDR3 nucleotides: TGTGCCTGGAGTGTACAGGGGATGAACACTGAAGCTTTCTTT. This chain links TRBV30 with TRBJ1-1; 7 nucleotides align to TRBD1. CDR1 is GTSNPN and CDR2 is SVGIG in the germline V gene (reference sequence). The J segment lost 0 bases and the V segment lost 0 bases, leaving 1 base of the junction unmatched. The CDR3 contains 14 residues.

This clonotype was detected ten times or more. This chain connects TRBV5-6 to TRBJ2-7; TRBD2 aligns across 11 bases. The CDR3 has 16 amino acids. CDR1 SGHDT and CDR2 YYEEEE come from the germline V gene. V was clipped by 0 bases and J by 0 bases; unmatched bases: 2. CDR3 sequence (DNA): TGTGCCAGCAGCTTGGCTAGCGGGGGGTACTCCTACGAGCAGTACGTC. This encodes CASSLASGGYSYEQYV.

There are many counts of this clonotype. The chain uses TRBV6-1 and TRBJ2-7; D is perhaps TRBD1 or TRBD2 (5 bases each). Trimming cost V 4 bases and J 3 bases, with 10 bases left between them. This CDR3 spans 13 amino acids. Per germline, CDR1 MNHNS and CDR2 SASEGT. The CDR3 region has the DNA TGTGCCAGCAGTGGGGGGATTCTCTACGAGCAGTACTTC. Its translation is CASSGGILYEQYF.

This clonotype has at least ten counts. The chain uses TRBV7-2 and TRBJ1-3; TRBD1 agrees at 7 bases. CDR3 size: 15 residues. V was pared by 5 bases and J by 0 bases, with 4 bases of the junction left unmatched. Germline V CDR1 and CDR2: SGHTA, FQGNSA. CDR3 coding DNA: TGTGCCAGCAGCAACCGGGACAGCTCTGGAAACACCATATATTTT. Translating gives CASSNRDSSGNTIYF.

This clonotype was recorded at least ten times. The gene calls are TRBV19 and TRBJ2-7; 9 bases agree with TRBD1. The CDR3 contains 15 residues. Per germline, CDR1 LNHDA and CDR2 SQIVND (reference sequence). Trimming removed 3 bases from V and 3 bases from J; junction bases left unmatched: 6. CDR3 sequence: CASSIYRGQLYEQYF. The CDR3 coding sequence is TGTGCCAGTAGTATTTACAGGGGGCAACTCTACGAGCAGTACTTC.

A word on this clonotype: Being one base from a much bigger clone, this may be a read error. The rearrangement links TRBV12-3 or TRBV12-4 to TRBJ1-1, with 7 bases matching TRBD1. This CDR3 is built from 12 residues. J gave up 7 bases and V 7 bases, and 6 bases lay outside the gene matches. The CDR3 loop reads CASKRGHDEAFF. The CDR3 DNA is TGTGCCAGCAAAAGGGGGCATGATGAAGCTTTCTTT.